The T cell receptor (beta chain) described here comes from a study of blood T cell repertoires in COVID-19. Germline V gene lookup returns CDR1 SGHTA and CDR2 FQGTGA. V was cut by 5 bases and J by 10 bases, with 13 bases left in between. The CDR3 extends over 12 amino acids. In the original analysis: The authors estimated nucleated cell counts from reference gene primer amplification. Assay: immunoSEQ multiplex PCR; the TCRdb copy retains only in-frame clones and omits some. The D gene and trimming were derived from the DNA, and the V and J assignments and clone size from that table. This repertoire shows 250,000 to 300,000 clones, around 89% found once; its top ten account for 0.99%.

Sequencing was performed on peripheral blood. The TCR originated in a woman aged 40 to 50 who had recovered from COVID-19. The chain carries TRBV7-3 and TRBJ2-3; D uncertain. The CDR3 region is CASSPDGVSQYF. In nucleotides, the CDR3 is TGTGCCAGCAGCCCCGACGGAGTCTCGCAGTATTTT.